This TCR beta chain was identified during a study of blood T cell repertoires in COVID-19. On the study more broadly: Some COVID-19 samples were acute and others convalescent; all came from the United States, Italy and Spain. T cells, B-cell-depleted T cells, or PBMCs provided the cDNA or gDNA that served as material.

In the authors' methods: Researchers report that nucleated cell counts were estimated from reference gene primer amplification. Data came from immunoSEQ multiplex PCR; TCRdb stores just in-frame clones and leaves some out. D and trimming come from the DNA, and the V and J calls and clone size come from that table. Of about 530,000 clones in the sample, roughly 91% were seen once. Enrollment of patients from Seattle took place during active infection, with longitudinal follow-up. The junction had 12 bases not matched to a gene; V was cut back by 0 bases and J by 6 bases. The CDR3 length is 18 residues.

This TCR derives from a woman between 50 and 59 years old with COVID-19, enrolled during active disease. Sequenced material: peripheral blood. This chain joins TRBV23-1 and TRBJ1-1; 11 nucleotides align to TRBD1. TRBV23-1 is classed as an ORF, of uncertain function. The CDR3 region is CASSQSPGQGARFPEAFF. In DNA, the CDR3 is TGCGCCAGCAGTCAATCCCCAGGACAGGGGGCAAGATTCCCTGAAGCTTTCTTT.